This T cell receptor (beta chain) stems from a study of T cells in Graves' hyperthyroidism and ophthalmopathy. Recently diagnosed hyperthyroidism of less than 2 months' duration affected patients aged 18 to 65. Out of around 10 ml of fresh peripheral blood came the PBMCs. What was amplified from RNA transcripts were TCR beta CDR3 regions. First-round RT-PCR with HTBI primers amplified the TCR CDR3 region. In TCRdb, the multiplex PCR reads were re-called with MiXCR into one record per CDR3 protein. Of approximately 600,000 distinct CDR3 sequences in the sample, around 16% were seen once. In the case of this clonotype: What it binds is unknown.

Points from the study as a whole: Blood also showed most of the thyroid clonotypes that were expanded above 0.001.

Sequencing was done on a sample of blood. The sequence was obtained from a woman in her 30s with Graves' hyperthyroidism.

CDR3 residues: CSAPPRQGLNEKLFF. The DNA for the CDR3 is TGCAGTGCCCCGCCCCGGCAGGGACTTAATGAAAAACTGTTTTTT. The rearrangement uses TRBV20-1 and TRBJ1-4, with TRBD1 as a possible D gene (5 bases). V was cut by 6 bases and J by 4 bases, with 18 bases left in between. Germline V gene lookup returns CDR1 DFQATT and CDR2 SNEGSKA (reference sequence). CDR3 size: 15 residues.